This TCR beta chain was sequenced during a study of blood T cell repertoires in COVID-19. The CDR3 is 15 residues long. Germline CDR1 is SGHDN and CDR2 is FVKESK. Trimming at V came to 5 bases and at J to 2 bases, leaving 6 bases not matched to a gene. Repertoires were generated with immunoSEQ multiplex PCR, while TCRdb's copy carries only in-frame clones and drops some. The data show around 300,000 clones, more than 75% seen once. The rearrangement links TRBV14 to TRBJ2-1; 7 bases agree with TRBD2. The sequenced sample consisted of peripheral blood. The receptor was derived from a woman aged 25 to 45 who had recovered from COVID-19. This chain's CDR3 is CASSGGSSTYNEQFF. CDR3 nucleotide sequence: TGTGCCAGCAGCGGCGGGAGCAGTACCTACAATGAGCAGTTCTTC.